This entry is about one TCR beta chain. The V gene's germline CDR1 is LGHDT and CDR2 YNNKEL (reference sequence). This CDR3 contains 14 residues. J was trimmed by 8 bases and V by 4 bases; bases with no gene match: 5. These data are taken from a study of blood T cell repertoires in COVID-19. Study information: Specimens from acute and convalescent COVID-19 originated in the United States, Italy and Spain. T cells, B-cell-depleted T cells, or PBMCs supplied cDNA or gDNA.

Authors' processing steps: Reference gene primer amplification gave nucleated cell count estimates. Measured with immunoSEQ multiplex PCR; TCRdb has only the in-frame clones, and not every one. Clone size and V and J calls were adopted from that table, with D and trimming inferred from the DNA. Of about 350,000 clones in the sample, about 92% were seen once. The chain combines TRBV3-1 (or the pseudogene TRBV3-2) with TRBJ2-2, with 9 bases matching TRBD1. This TCR was sampled from a woman in her fifties or sixties with COVID-19, enrolled during active disease. The sequenced material came from peripheral blood. The CDR3, as DNA: TGTGCCAGCAGCCGCACAGGGGGCGCGGGGGAGCTGTTTTTT. It specifies CASSRTGGAGELFF.